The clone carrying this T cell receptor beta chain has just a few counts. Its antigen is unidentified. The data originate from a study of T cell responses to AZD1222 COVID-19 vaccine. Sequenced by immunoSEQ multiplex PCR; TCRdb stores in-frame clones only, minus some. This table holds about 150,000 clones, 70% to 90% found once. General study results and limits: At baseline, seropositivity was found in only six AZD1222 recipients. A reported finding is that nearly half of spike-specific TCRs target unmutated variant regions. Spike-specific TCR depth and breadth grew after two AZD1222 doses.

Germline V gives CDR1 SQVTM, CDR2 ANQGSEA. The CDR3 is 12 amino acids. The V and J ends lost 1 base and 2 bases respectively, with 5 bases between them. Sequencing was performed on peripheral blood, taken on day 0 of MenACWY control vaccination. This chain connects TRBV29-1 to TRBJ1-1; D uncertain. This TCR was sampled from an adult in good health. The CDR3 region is CSVEALNTEAFF. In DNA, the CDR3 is TGCAGCGTTGAAGCTCTTAACACTGAAGCTTTCTTT.